A selection of T cell receptor beta chains follows, all from one sample in a study of Japanese encephalitis immunity and Zika vaccine responses. TCRdb re-analysed the 5' RACE reads in MiXCR, keeping a single row per CDR3 protein. The profile shows approximately 280 distinct CDR3 sequences, 1.5% to 2% of them singletons. Sequences were derived from antigen-activated CD4+ T cells from blood, cultured, sampled during a Zika inactivated vaccine study. The receptors originated from an adult man who received an inactivated Zika virus vaccine. Each CDR3 is given without its conserved first and last residue.

v_call,j_call,cdr3_aa
TRBV7-2,TRBJ2-1,ASSSLPGTKQF
TRBV30,TRBJ1-2,AWSVLQGPFDYT
TRBV4-1,TRBJ2-5,ASSQDSGETQY
TRBV5-1,TRBJ2-3,ASSWRLRADTQY
TRBV20-1,TRBJ1-5,SARWSGSGPQH
TRBV4-3,TRBJ2-7,ASSLAGQGVYEQY
TRBV20-1,TRBJ1-2,SATPMGSPNYGYT
TRBV20-1,TRBJ2-3,SARDHRGGADTQY
TRBV4-2,TRBJ1-2,ASSQDRGENYGYT
TRBV20-1,TRBJ2-7,SASIGGQSYEQY